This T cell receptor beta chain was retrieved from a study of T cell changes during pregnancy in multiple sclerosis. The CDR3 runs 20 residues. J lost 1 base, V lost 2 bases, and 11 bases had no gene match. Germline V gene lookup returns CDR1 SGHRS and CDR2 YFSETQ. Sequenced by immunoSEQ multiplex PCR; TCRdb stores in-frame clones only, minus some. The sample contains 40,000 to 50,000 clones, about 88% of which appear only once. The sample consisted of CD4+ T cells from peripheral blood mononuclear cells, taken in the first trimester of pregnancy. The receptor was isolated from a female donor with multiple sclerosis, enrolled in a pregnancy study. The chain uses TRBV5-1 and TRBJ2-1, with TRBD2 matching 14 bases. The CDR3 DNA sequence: TGCGCCAGCAGCTTCAAACAGACTAGCGGGAGGGCCAGGTCCTACAATGAGCAGTTCTTC. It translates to CASSFKQTSGRARSYNEQFF.